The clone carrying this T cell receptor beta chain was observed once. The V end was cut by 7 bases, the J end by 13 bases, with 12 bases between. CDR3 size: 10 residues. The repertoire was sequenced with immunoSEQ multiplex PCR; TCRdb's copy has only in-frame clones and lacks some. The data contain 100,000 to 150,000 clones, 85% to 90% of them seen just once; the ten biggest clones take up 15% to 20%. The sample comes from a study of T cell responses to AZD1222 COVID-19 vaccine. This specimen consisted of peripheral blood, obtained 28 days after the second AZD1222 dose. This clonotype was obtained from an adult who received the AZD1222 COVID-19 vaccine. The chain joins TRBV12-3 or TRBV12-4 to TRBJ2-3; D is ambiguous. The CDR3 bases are TGTGCCAGCACCGACGGACGAGAGTATTTT. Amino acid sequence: CASTDGREYF.